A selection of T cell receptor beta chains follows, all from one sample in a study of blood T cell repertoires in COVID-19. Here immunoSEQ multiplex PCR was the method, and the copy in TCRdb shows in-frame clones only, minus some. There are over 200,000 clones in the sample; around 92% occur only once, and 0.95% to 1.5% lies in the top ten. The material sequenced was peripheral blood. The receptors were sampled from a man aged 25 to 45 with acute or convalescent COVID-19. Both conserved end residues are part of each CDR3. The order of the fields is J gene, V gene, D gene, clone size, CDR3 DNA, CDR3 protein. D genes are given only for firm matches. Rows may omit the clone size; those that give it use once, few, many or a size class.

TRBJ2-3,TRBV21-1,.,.,TGTGCCAGCAGCAAAACAGGGGACAGGGGAACGGGCACAGATACGCAGTATTTT,CASSKTGDRGTGTDTQYF
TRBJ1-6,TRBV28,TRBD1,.,TGTGCCAGCAGGTCACCGACAGGGCATAATTCACCCCTCCACTTT,CASRSPTGHNSPLHF
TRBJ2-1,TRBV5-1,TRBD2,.,TGCGCCAGCAGCACGGGACTAGCGGGGAGCTCCTACAATGAGCAGTTCTTC,CASSTGLAGSSYNEQFF
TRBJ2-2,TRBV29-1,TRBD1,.,TGCAGCGTGCTTACAGGGGGCACCGGGGAGCTGTTTTTT,CSVLTGGTGELFF
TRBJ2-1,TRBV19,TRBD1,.,TGTGCCAGTAGTGGGTTGGACAGGCCAAGCTCCTACAATGAGCAGTTCTTC,CASSGLDRPSSYNEQFF
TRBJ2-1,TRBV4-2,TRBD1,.,TGTGCCAGCAGCCGCATGGGACAGGGGGCAAGGAATGAGCAGTTCTTC,CASSRMGQGARNEQFF
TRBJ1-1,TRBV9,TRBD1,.,TGTGCCAGCAGTTATGGACAGGGCGACACTGAAGCTTTCTTT,CASSYGQGDTEAFF
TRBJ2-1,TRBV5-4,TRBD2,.,TGTGCCAGCAGCTTTCCGGGACTAGCGGGGGGCCTTAATGAGCAGTTCTTC,CASSFPGLAGGLNEQFF
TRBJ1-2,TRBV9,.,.,TGTGCCAGCAGCGTAGACCCCCAGGGGCTCTATGGCTACACCTTC,CASSVDPQGLYGYTF
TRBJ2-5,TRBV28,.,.,TGTGCCAGCAGCCCAGGGTTCGACCAAGAGACCCAGTACTTC,CASSPGFDQETQYF
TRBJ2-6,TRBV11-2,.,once,TGTGCCAGCAGCCGCGGACAGATTATTATCCCTGGGGCCAACGTCCTGACTTTC,CASSRGQIIIPGANVLTF
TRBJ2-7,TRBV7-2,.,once,TGTGCCAGCAGCCCCAGGGGAGGGACAGGCCGCTACGAGCAGTACTTC,CASSPRGGTGRYEQYF
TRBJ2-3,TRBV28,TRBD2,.,TGTGCCAGCAGTCGGGGGGGTAGCGGGAGCTGGATGGATTTT,CASSRGGSGSWMDF
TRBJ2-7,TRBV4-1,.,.,TGCGCCAGCAGCCAAGGGAGGGGGCCCTACGAGCAGTACTTC,CASSQGRGPYEQYF
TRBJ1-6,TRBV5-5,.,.,TGTGCCAGCAGCTTAAATGTATTGGTGGAGCATAATTCACCCCTCCACTTT,CASSLNVLVEHNSPLHF
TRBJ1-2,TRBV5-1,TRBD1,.,TGCGCCAGCAGCAATCAGGGGACAGGGAACTATGGCTACACCTTC,CASSNQGTGNYGYTF
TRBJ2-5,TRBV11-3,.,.,TGTGCCAGCAGCTACAGGAACCGGGAGTACCAAGAGACCCAGTACTTC,CASSYRNREYQETQYF
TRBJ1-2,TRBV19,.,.,TGTGCCAGTAGTATTCGGGAAGCAGATGGCTACACCTTC,CASSIREADGYTF
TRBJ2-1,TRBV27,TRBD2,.,TGTGCCAGCAGTTTAAGGGGGCGCGCGGGAGGGGTTGAGCAGTTCTTC,CASSLRGRAGGVEQFF
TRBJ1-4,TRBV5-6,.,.,TGTGCCAGCAGCTTGGGTCGGCAGGGGCTAGAAAAACTGTTTTTT,CASSLGRQGLEKLFF
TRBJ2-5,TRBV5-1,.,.,TGCGCCAGCAGCATGGGGATCCGGACAGTCCAAGAGACCCAGTACTTC,CASSMGIRTVQETQYF
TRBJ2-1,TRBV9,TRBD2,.,TGTGCCAGCAGCGTAGGGGGTAGCGGGAACTACAATGAGCAGTTCTTC,CASSVGGSGNYNEQFF
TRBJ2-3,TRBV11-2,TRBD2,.,TGTGCCAGCAGCTCCCTAGCGGGGGGGACCACAGATACGCAGTATTTT,CASSSLAGGTTDTQYF
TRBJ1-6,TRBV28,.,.,TGTGCCAGCCGCGAGCCTTATTTGGATTCACCCCTCCACTTT,CASREPYLDSPLHF
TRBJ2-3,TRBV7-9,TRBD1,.,TGTGCCAGCAGCCCCTACAGGGGGCAGGGAGATACGCAGTATTTT,CASSPYRGQGDTQYF
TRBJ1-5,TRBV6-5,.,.,TGTGCCAGCAAGCCGCGAGGTAACAATCAGCCCCAGCATTTT,CASKPRGNNQPQHF
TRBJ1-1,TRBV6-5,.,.,TGTGCCAGCAGCCCCTTACAGGGCTTGAACACTGAAGCTTTCTTT,CASSPLQGLNTEAFF
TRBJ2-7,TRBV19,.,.,TGTGCCAGTAGTATGCATCGGGATCTGAGATCCGAGCAGTACTTC,CASSMHRDLRSEQYF
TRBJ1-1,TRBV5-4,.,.,TGTGCCAGCAGCTTTGCCCGGACAGCCCTGAACACTGAAGCTTTCTTT,CASSFARTALNTEAFF
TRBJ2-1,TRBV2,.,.,TGTGCCAGCAGTGAACTGGCAGGGTTGGTTAGTGTGCAGTTCTTC,CASSELAGLVSVQFF
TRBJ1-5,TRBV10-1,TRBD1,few,TGCGCCAGCAGTGAGAACAGGGGAGGCCAGCCCCAGCATTTT,CASSENRGGQPQHF